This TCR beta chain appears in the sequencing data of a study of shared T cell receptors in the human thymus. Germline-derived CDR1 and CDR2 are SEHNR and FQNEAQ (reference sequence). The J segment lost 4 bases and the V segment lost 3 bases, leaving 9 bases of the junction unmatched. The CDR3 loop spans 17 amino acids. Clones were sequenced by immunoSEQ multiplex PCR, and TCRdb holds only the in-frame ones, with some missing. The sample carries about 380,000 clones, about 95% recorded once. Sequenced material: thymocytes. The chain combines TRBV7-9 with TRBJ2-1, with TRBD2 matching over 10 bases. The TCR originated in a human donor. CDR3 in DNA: TGTGCCAGCAGCTTCCCCCGGGAAGCGGGAGGGTACAATGAGCAGTTCTTC. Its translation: CASSFPREAGGYNEQFF.